One and the same sample provided the 14 T cell receptor beta chains below, sequenced in a study of immune evolution from preneoplasia to lung adenocarcinoma. Assay: immunoSEQ multiplex PCR; the TCRdb copy retains only in-frame clones and omits some. The sample contains 1,500 to 2,000 clones, 73% of which appear only once. Sequences were obtained from FFPE minimally invasive lung adenocarcinoma tissue. Source of these receptors: a person aged 55-79 years with lung adenocarcinoma.

This clone was observed a few times. Within the sample, other DNA sequences also encode this same CDR3. The chain joins TRBV27 to TRBJ2-7; D is possibly TRBD1 or TRBD2 (5 bases each). The germline CDR1 and CDR2 sequences are MNHEY and SMNVEV (reference sequence). Trimming took off 6 bases at V and 7 bases at J, with 22 bases between the two ends. This CDR3 comprises 15 residues. The CDR3 reads CASRPVGAGLGEQYF. The CDR3 DNA follows: TGTGCCAGCAGGCCCGTCGGGGCGGGTTTGGGGGAGCAGTACTTC.

In this sample, this clone turned up once. CDR3 loop: CASSAGRVSPGELFF. The CDR3 DNA sequence: TGTGCCAGCAGTGCTGGTAGGGTTTCCCCCGGGGAGCTGTTTTTT. This chain uses TRBV2 with TRBJ2-2; no firm D call. V shed 4 bases and J shed 6 bases, with 15 bases lying between them. Germline V CDR1 and CDR2: SNHLY, FYNNEI. The CDR3 has 15 amino acids.

The chain links TRBV7-9 to TRBJ1-1, with D hard to call. CDR1 SEHNR and CDR2 FQNEAQ come from the germline V gene (reference sequence). Deletions cut 5 bases from V and 1 base from J, with 11 bases between. The CDR3 contains 14 residues. CDR3 protein: CASSKREGNTEAFF. Here the CDR3 DNA reads TGTGCCAGCAGCAAGAGGGAGGGGAACACTGAAGCTTTCTTT.

This chain joins TRBV2 and TRBJ2-7; D perhaps matches TRBD2 (7 bases). Germline V gene lookup returns CDR1 SNHLY and CDR2 FYNNEI. This CDR3 has 17 amino acids. The V and J ends lost 6 bases and 2 bases respectively, with 23 bases between them. CDR3 amino acids: CASSPPPVRGLTYEQYF. The CDR3 region has the DNA TGTGCCAGCAGCCCCCCCCCGGTGCGGGGGCTCACCTACGAGCAGTACTTC.

The V call is TRBV9, the J call TRBJ2-1, with D perhaps matching TRBD2 (6 bases). Germline V gives CDR1 SGDLS, CDR2 YYNGEE. The CDR3 consists of 14 residues. V gave up 3 bases and J gave up 8 bases, with 15 bases separating them. The CDR3 DNA reads as TGTGCCAGCAGCGCTTGGGACTCCAGCGATGAGCAGTTCTTC. It is translated as CASSAWDSSDEQFF.

The rearrangement links TRBV4-1 to TRBJ1-2; unclear D gene. The V end lost 0 bases, the J end lost 4 bases, and 12 bases lay between the germline ends. Germline values: CDR1 MGHRA, CDR2 YSYEKL. This CDR3 contains 15 residues. CDR3 residues: CASSQDATGLYGYTF. The DNA of the CDR3 is TGCGCCAGCAGCCAAGACGCGACGGGCCTCTATGGCTACACCTTC.

This chain joins TRBV28 and TRBJ1-1, with TRBD1 matching over 8 bases. V shed 6 bases, J shed 8 bases, and the junction held 5 bases outside the gene matches. Germline loops: CDR1 MDHEN, CDR2 SYDVKM. This CDR3 spans 12 amino acids. CDR3 nucleotides: TGTGCCAGCAGCTCCGGGACAGGAGAAGCTTTCTTT. Protein: CASSSGTGEAFF.

This chain links TRBV29-1 with TRBJ1-2; possibly TRBD1 for D (5 bases). The CDR3 has 11 amino acids. With 5 bases removed from V and 2 bases from J, the gap between germline ends came to 6 bases. Germline V CDR1 and CDR2: SQVTM, ANQGSEA. The DNA for the CDR3 is TGCAGCGTTAGGGGAAACTATGGCTACACCTTC. Translated: CSVRGNYGYTF. The variable domain in full, with the rest retrieved from reference TRBV29-1 and TRBJ1-2, is SAVISQKPSRDICQRGTSLTIQCQVDSQVTMMFWYRQQPGQSLTLIATANQGSEATYESGFVIDKFPISRPNLTFSTLTVSNMSPEDSSIYLCSVRGNYGYTFGSGTRLTVV.

The rearrangement uses TRBV6-1 and TRBJ2-3; 7 positions match TRBD1. V gave up 0 bases and J gave up 2 bases; unmatched junction bases: 11. The CDR3 sequence is 18 residues long. Germline values: CDR1 MNHNS, CDR2 SASEGT. The CDR3 DNA sequence: TGTGCCAGCAGTGAAGCAGGGGGCGCTGGTCCCCCCACAGATACGCAGTATTTT. Its translation is CASSEAGGAGPPTDTQYF.

This chain connects TRBV4-1 to TRBJ2-2; D is possibly TRBD1 or TRBD2 (5 bases each). With 0 bases removed from V and 7 bases from J, the gap between germline ends came to 12 bases. The CDR3 is made up of 15 amino acids. Per the germline V gene, CDR1 is MGHRA and CDR2 is YSYEKL. The CDR3 protein is CASSQEGRGVGELFF. The CDR3 region has the DNA TGCGCCAGCAGCCAAGAAGGCAGAGGGGTCGGGGAGCTGTTTTTT.

This chain joins TRBV6-1 and TRBJ1-5; D ambiguous. This CDR3 region has 13 residues. Germline lookup yields CDR1 MNHNS and CDR2 SASEGT. Trimming shortened V by 3 bases and J by 9 bases, and 12 bases separated the two germline ends. This chain's CDR3 is CASSEELARPQHF. The CDR3, as DNA: TGTGCCAGCAGTGAGGAATTGGCTCGGCCCCAGCATTTT.

This chain joins TRBV4-3 and TRBJ1-2, with TRBD1 as a possible D gene (5 bases). V dropped 1 base and J dropped 4 bases, with 16 bases sitting between them. The germline gives CDR1 LGHNA, CDR2 YSLEER. The CDR3 loop spans 16 amino acids. The CDR3 coding sequence is TGCGCCAGCAGCCAAGGGGAGGTGGGGACCTCCTATGGCTACACCTTC. Protein: CASSQGEVGTSYGYTF.

The J gene is TRBJ2-2, the V gene TRBV6-6; D is uncertain. This CDR3 has 15 residues. V gave up 2 bases and J gave up 0 bases, with 7 bases separating them. The V gene's germline CDR1 is MNHNY and CDR2 SVGAGI (reference sequence). This CDR3 reads CASSYGGSNTGELFF. CDR3 sequence (DNA): TGTGCCAGCAGTTACGGCGGTTCGAACACCGGGGAGCTGTTTTTT.

The V and J genes are TRBV30 and TRBJ1-2; 9 bases map to TRBD1. Looked up from germline, CDR1 is GTSNPN and CDR2 is SVGIG (reference sequence). V lost 5 bases and J lost 8; bases outside the gene matches: 12. The CDR3 contains 14 residues. The CDR3 region has the DNA TGTGCCTGGGCCGGGACAGGGCTCCCGGGAGGCTACACCTTC. Translating gives CAWAGTGLPGGYTF.